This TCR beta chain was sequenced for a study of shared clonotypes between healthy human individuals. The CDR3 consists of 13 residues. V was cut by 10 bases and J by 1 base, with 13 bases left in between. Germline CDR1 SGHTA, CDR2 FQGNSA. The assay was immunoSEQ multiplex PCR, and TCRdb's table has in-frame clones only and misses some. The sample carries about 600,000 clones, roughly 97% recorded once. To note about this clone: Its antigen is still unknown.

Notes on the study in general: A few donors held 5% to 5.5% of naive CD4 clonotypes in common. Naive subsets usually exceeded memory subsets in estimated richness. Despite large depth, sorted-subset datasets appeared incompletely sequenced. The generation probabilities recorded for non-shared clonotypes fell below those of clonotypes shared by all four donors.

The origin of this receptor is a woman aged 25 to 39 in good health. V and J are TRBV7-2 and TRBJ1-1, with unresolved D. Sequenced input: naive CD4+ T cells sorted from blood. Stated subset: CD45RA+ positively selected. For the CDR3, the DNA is TGTGCCACCGACTGTGGGCAGAACACTGAAGCTTTCTTT. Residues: CATDCGQNTEAFF. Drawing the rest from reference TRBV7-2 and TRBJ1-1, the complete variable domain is GAGVSQSPSNKVTEKGKDVELRCDPISGHTALYWYRQSLGQGLEFLIYFQGNSAPDKSGLPSDRFSAERTGGSVSTLTIQRTQQEDSAVYLCATDCGQNTEAFFGQGTRLTVV.